This T cell receptor (beta chain) was sequenced for a study of blood T cell repertoires in COVID-19. Study background: Italy, Spain and the United States were the sources of the convalescent and acute COVID-19 samples.

Trimming stripped 4 bases from V and 1 base from J, with 11 bases between. The CDR3 totals 14 residues. Per germline, CDR1 SGHRS and CDR2 YFSETQ. Original methodology: Researchers report that nucleated cell counts were estimated from reference gene primer amplification. Profiling relied on immunoSEQ multiplex PCR, and the TCRdb table lists in-frame clones only, not all of them. That table furnishes V, J and clone size, whereas the DNA furnished D and trimming. The profile shows 300,000 or so clones, nearly 90% of them singletons. The study drew participants aged about 18 to 95 years from 24 US areas. Source material: PBMCs or T cells enriched from blood (not recorded which). The chain is built from TRBV5-1 and TRBJ2-5; D is perhaps TRBD1 (6 bases). The TCR sequence derives from a woman younger than 45 who had recovered from COVID-19. The CDR3 reads CASSHRTVQETQYF. Written as DNA, the CDR3 is TGCGCCAGCAGCCATCGGACAGTCCAAGAGACCCAGTACTTC.